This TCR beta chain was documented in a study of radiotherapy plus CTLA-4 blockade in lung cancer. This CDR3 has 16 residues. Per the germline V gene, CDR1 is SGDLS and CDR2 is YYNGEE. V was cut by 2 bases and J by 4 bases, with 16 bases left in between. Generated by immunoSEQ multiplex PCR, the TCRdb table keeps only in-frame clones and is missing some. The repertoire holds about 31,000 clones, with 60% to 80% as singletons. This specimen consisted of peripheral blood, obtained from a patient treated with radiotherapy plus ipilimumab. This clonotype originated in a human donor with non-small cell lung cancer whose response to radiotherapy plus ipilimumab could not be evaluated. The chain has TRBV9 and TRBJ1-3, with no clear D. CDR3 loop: CASSVNRRAAGNTIYF. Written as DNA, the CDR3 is TGTGCCAGCAGCGTCAACCGGCGGGCGGCAGGAAACACCATATATTTT.